This T cell receptor (beta chain) was captured by sequencing in a study of T cells in pancreatic ductal adenocarcinoma. Surgery without prior neoadjuvant therapy was the treatment of the selected pancreatic ductal adenocarcinoma patients. Data came from immunoSEQ multiplex PCR; TCRdb stores just in-frame clones and leaves some out. The table records approximately 97,000 clones, nearly 95% of them present only once. Between the trimmed V and J ends, which lost 1 base and 0 bases, there was a span of 11 bases. The germline V gene has CDR1 SGHAT and CDR2 FQNNGV. The CDR3 runs to 16 residues. This receptor was taken from a human donor with pancreatic ductal adenocarcinoma. Sequenced material: PBMCs. This chain links TRBV11-2 with TRBJ2-3; D gene uncertain. The CDR3 DNA sequence: TGTGCCAGCAGCTTAGTAACAGTATCTAGCACAGATACGCAGTATTTT. Amino acid sequence: CASSLVTVSSTDTQYF.